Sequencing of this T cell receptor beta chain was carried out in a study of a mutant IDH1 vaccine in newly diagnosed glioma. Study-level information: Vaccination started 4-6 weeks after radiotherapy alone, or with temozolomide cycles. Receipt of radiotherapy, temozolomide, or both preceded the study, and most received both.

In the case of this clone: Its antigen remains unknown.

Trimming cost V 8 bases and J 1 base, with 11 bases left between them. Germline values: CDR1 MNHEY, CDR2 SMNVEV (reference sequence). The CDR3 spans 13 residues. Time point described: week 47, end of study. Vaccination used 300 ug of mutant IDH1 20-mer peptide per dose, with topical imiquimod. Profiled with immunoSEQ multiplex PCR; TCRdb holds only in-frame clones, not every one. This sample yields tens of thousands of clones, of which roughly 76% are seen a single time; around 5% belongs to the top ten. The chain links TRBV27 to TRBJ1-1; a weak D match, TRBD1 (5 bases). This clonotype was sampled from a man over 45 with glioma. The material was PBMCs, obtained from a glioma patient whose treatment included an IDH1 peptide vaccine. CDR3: CASLGTENTEAFF. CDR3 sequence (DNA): TGTGCCAGCCTTGGGACGGAGAACACTGAAGCTTTCTTT.